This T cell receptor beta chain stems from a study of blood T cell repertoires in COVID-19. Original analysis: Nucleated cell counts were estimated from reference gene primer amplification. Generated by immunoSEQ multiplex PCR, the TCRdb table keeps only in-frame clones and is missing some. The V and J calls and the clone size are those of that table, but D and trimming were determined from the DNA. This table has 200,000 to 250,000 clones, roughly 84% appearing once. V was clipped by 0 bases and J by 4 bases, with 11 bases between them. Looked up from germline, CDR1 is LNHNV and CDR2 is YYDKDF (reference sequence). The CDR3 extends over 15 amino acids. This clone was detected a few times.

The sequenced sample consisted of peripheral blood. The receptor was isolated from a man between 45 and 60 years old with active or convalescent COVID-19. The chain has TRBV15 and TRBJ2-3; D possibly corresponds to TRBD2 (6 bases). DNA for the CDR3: TGTGCCACCAGCAGAGAGGGGGGTGAGGCAGATACGCAGTATTTT. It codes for CATSREGGEADTQYF.